This T cell receptor (beta chain) was obtained from a study of T cells in Graves' hyperthyroidism and ophthalmopathy. This clonotype was counted a few times. No antigen is known for it. Germline values: CDR1 SGHTA, CDR2 FQGNSA. The CDR3 spans 13 residues. V gave up 5 bases and J gave up 8 bases, with 12 bases separating them. Stable Graves' hyperthyroidism denoted no ophthalmopathy progression over 18 months. Newly diagnosed hyperthyroidism patients aged 18 to 65 years had disease lasting under 2 months. Lactation, pregnancy, other autoimmune disease or uncontrolled infection led to exclusion of patients. Study-wide results and caveats: Most thyroid clonotypes that were expanded above 0.001 also turned up in blood.

The TCR beta CDR3 regions underwent amplification using RNA transcripts as the source. The HTBI set primed first-round TCR CDR3 RT-PCR. TCRdb re-called the multiplex PCR reads through MiXCR, storing one row per CDR3 protein. The sample includes roughly 49,000 distinct CDR3 sequences, 45% to 65% of them seen just once. The chain couples TRBV7-2 to TRBJ1-4, with a weak D call TRBD1 (5 bases). This clonotype was sampled from a man younger than 35 with Graves' hyperthyroidism. Sample: peripheral blood or thyroid tissue (not recorded which). The CDR3 here is CASSTGTREKLFF. CDR3 nucleotide sequence: TGTGCCAGCAGCACCGGGACCCGGGAAAAACTGTTTTTT.